This T cell receptor beta chain was sequenced for a study of chemoradiotherapy in HPV16-positive cancers. Study details: A couple of HPV16-positive patients' cells yielded candidate HPV-specific clones and common motifs.

Study-wide findings and caveats: Candidate HPV-specific clones and E7-related TCR motifs grew in tumor during treatment.

About this clone: Its antigen is still unknown.

Clones were read by immunoSEQ multiplex PCR, and TCRdb kept only the in-frame ones, dropping some. Found here are 25,000 to 35,000 clones, about 90% of them singletons; the top ten hold around 20%. Repeated repertoire sampling spanned the course of chemoradiotherapy. The starting material was blood, obtained from a patient who underwent chemoradiotherapy. This TCR derives from a human donor with HPV-associated anogenital cancer.

Here the CDR3 DNA reads TGTGCCAGCAGCCAAGGGTTAGCGGAGACCCAGTACTTC. It translates to CASSQGLAETQYF. The rearrangement uses TRBV14 and TRBJ2-5; a possible D gene is TRBD2 (5 bases). Trimming took off 1 base at V and 5 bases at J, with 8 bases between the two ends. Germline CDR1 is SGHDN and CDR2 is FVKESK. The CDR3 sequence is 13 residues long.